This T cell receptor beta chain came from a study of control samples from healthy donors and cancer patients. The method was immunoSEQ multiplex PCR; TCRdb's version includes in-frame clones alone and lacks a portion of them. The table shows roughly 63,000 clones, with under 95% occurring only once. The CDR3 is made up of 16 amino acids. Germline assignment: CDR1 SEHNR and CDR2 FQNEAQ (reference sequence). Deletions cut 2 bases from V and 5 bases from J, with 15 bases between. Material for sequencing was PBMCs. This TCR was sampled from a man in his forties or fifties with colorectal cancer. The V and J genes are TRBV7-9 and TRBJ2-2, with D possibly matching TRBD1 (5 bases). CDR3 region: CASSLNRQGWTGELFF. As DNA, the CDR3 is TGTGCCAGCAGCTTAAATCGTCAGGGTTGGACCGGGGAGCTGTTTTTT.